These T cell receptor beta chains were read from a single sample in a study of blood T cell repertoires in COVID-19. The repertoire was sequenced with immunoSEQ multiplex PCR; TCRdb's copy has only in-frame clones and lacks some. The top ten clones hold about 8% of a sample with roughly 150,000 clones, roughly 84% of them seen once. The sequenced material came from PBMCs or T cells enriched from blood (not recorded which). Every receptor here comes from a woman aged 45-65 years who had recovered from COVID-19. The conserved cysteine and the conserved F or W are not part of the CDR3 here. The D gene is left open where the match is weak. Some rows mark clone size as missing; the rest say once, few, many or name a class of expanded clone.

>once|TRBV7-2|-
ASSFYINSYEQY
>-|TRBV6-5|-
ASSYSSGEADTQY
>few|TRBV28|TRBD1
ASSPSPGQGARGYT
>-|TRBV21-1|-
ASSNDPTPGQGAGEQY
>once|TRBV28|TRBD2
ASRGLAGPNEQY
>once|TRBV7-9|TRBD1
ASSLWDRPYEQY
>-|TRBV28|-
ASSLNAGYTGELF
>-|TRBV4-3|-
ASSQEDRLNEQF
>-|TRBV5-1|TRBD2
ASSLVSGKREGNNEQF
>once|TRBV6-2/TRBV6-3|TRBD1
ASSYEGRGTGNQPQH
>-|TRBV27|-
ASSYDRQGNEKLF
>-|TRBV5-4|-
ASSLAGGPQETQY